The next 17 T cell receptor beta chains were all read from a single sample in a study of blood T cell repertoires in COVID-19. Assay: immunoSEQ multiplex PCR; the TCRdb copy retains only in-frame clones and omits some. The sample holds hundreds of thousands of clones, 80% to 90% seen once. The sequenced material came from PBMCs or T cells enriched from blood (not recorded which). Receptors were obtained from a woman aged 30 to 39 who had recovered from COVID-19.

The V and J genes are TRBV7-2 and TRBJ2-3, with 10 bases fitting TRBD2. The V segment lost 0 bases and the J segment 4 bases; nucleotides outside the gene matches: 7. The CDR3 is 17 amino acids. Germline loops: CDR1 SGHTA, CDR2 FQGNSA. The DNA of the CDR3 is TGTGCCAGCAGCTTAGCGTCAGTAGCGGGAGGCTCAGATACGCAGTATTTT. It specifies CASSLASVAGGSDTQYF.

This chain joins TRBV10-3 and TRBJ2-1; 11 bases line up with TRBD2. The CDR3 is 14 residues long. The trim removed 3 bases at V and 9 bases at J, leaving 4 bases unmatched. Per germline, CDR1 ENHRY and CDR2 SYGVKD. The CDR3 bases are TGTGCCATCAGTGAACTAGCGGGGGCGGGTGAGCAGTTCTTC. Translation: CAISELAGAGEQFF.

V and J are TRBV5-4 and TRBJ2-5; 7 bases align to TRBD1. V trimming: 2 bases; J trimming: 5 bases; junction bases outside the gene matches: 3. The germline CDR1 and CDR2 sequences are SGHNT and YYREEE (reference sequence). The CDR3 is 13 residues long. The CDR3 DNA sequence: TGTGCCAGCAGCTTAACAGGGGTGGAGACCCAGTACTTC. Translation: CASSLTGVETQYF. Complete variable domain (other parts from reference TRBV5-4 and TRBJ2-5): ETGVTQSPTHLIKTRGQQVTLRCSSQSGHNTVSWYQQALGQGPQFIFQYYREEENGRGNFPPRFSGLQFPNYSSELNVNALELDDSALYLCASSLTGVETQYFGPGTRLLVL.

This clone was found once. V gene TRBV10-3 combines with J gene TRBJ1-2; 8 nucleotides align to TRBD1. CDR1 and CDR2 from the germline V gene are ENHRY and SYGVKD. Unmatched junction bases numbered 11, after V lost 2 bases and J lost 3 bases. The CDR3 consists of 17 residues. CDR3 region: CAISEPDWYRGDYGYTF. CDR3 nucleotide sequence: TGTGCCATCAGTGAGCCCGATTGGTACAGGGGGGACTATGGCTACACCTTC.

The gene calls are TRBV5-1 and TRBJ2-2, with 8 positions matching TRBD1. In germline, CDR1 is SGHRS, CDR2 YFSETQ. The CDR3 has 14 residues. The V and J ends lost 7 bases and 2 bases, in that order; junction bases with no gene match: 4. The CDR3 bases are TGCGCCAGCCGGGACAGGACCAACACCGGGGAGCTGTTTTTT. Translated: CASRDRTNTGELFF.

J is TRBJ2-2 and V is TRBV10-3; D possibly corresponds to TRBD2 (6 bases). Germline values: CDR1 ENHRY, CDR2 SYGVKD. V dropped 4 bases and J dropped 7 bases, with 16 bases sitting between them. The CDR3 loop spans 15 amino acids. Here the CDR3 DNA reads TGTGCCATCAGTGCTGTTACCGGGGGTGGCGGGGAGCTGTTTTTT. Translating gives CAISAVTGGGGELFF.

V and J are TRBV19 and TRBJ1-1; 7 bases are shared with TRBD1. The J segment lost 4 bases and the V segment lost 4 bases, leaving 6 bases of the junction unmatched. Germline V CDR1 and CDR2: LNHDA, SQIVND (reference sequence). CDR3 length equals 14 residues. CDR3 nucleotide sequence: TGTGCCAGTAGTACGACAGGGATTGGCACTGAAGCTTTCTTT. It translates to CASSTTGIGTEAFF.

The chain has TRBV2 and TRBJ2-5, with a weak D call TRBD2 (6 bases). CDR3 length equals 16 residues. V lost 10 bases and J 2 bases, leaving 23 bases between the germline ends. Germline CDR1 SNHLY, CDR2 FYNNEI. This chain's CDR3 is CAIRTTFPLGQETQYF. CDR3 in DNA: TGTGCCATCAGGACTACCTTCCCTTTAGGGCAAGAGACCCAGTACTTC.

This clone was found once. The V and J genes are TRBV27 and TRBJ1-2, with 7 positions matching TRBD1. CDR1 is MNHEY and CDR2 is SMNVEV in the germline V gene (reference sequence). The CDR3 has 13 residues. V shed 3 bases, J shed 4 bases, and the junction held 2 bases outside the gene matches. The CDR3 is CASSLGQSYGYTF. The CDR3 DNA is TGTGCCAGCAGTTTGGGACAGAGCTATGGCTACACCTTC.

J is TRBJ1-2 and V is TRBV6-5, with 10 bases fitting TRBD1. Germline CDR1 is MNHEY and CDR2 is SVGAGI. V lost 6 bases, J lost 1 base, and 5 bases stayed unmatched. This CDR3 is built from 15 residues. The CDR3 is CASSRTGGLNYGYTF. The CDR3 region has the DNA TGTGCCAGCAGCCGGACAGGGGGGCTTAACTATGGCTACACCTTC.

The chain links TRBV7-6 to TRBJ1-2; no firm D call. The CDR3 contains 16 residues. CDR1 and CDR2 (germline): SGHVS, FNYEAQ. The ends were cut back, 1 base at V and 8 bases at J, with 20 bases in the middle. The CDR3 loop is CASSLGGPTIPFGYTF. CDR3 DNA sequence: TGTGCCAGCAGCTTAGGTGGGCCGACAATACCCTTCGGCTACACCTTC. The full variable domain, completed using reference TRBV7-6 and TRBJ1-2, is GAGVSQSPRYKVTKRGQDVALRCDPISGHVSLYWYRQALGQGPEFLTYFNYEAQQDKSGLPNDRFSAERPEGSISTLTIQRTEQRDSAMYRCASSLGGPTIPFGYTFGSGTRLTVV.

A note on this clone: The junction departs from the called germline gene at one end, perhaps through a read error. The chain combines TRBV28 with TRBJ1-2; 7 bases match TRBD1. Germline CDR1 reads MDHEN; CDR2 reads SYDVKM. CDR3 length equals 15 residues. This CDR3 is CVSGNPGTVNYGYTF. The DNA of the CDR3 is TGTGTCAGCGGAAATCCCGGGACAGTTAACTATGGCTACACCTTC.

The chain couples TRBV28 to TRBJ2-3; 7 nucleotides line up with TRBD2. The CDR3 consists of 16 residues. CDR1 and CDR2 (germline): MDHEN, SYDVKM. V gave up 2 bases and J gave up 2 bases; unmatched junction bases: 7. The CDR3 is CASSLPSGGNTDTQYF. The CDR3 DNA reads as TGTGCCAGCAGTTTACCTAGCGGTGGAAACACAGATACGCAGTATTTT.

The chain couples TRBV7-9 to TRBJ1-1; D gene unclear. Germline values: CDR1 SEHNR, CDR2 FQNEAQ (reference sequence). The CDR3 loop spans 13 amino acids. The V and J ends lost 2 bases and 1 base respectively, with 5 bases between them. The CDR3 DNA sequence: TGTGCCAGCAGCTTACAACAGAACACTGAAGCTTTCTTT. It codes for CASSLQQNTEAFF.

The chain combines TRBV7-2 with TRBJ2-1, with 8 bases that match TRBD1. The germline V gene has CDR1 SGHTA and CDR2 FQGNSA. V dropped 3 bases and J dropped 8; count of bases not matched to a gene: 9. The CDR3 length is 15 residues. Here the CDR3 DNA reads TGTGCCAGCAGCTTGGACGGACAGGGTGTGGATGAGCAGTTCTTC. This encodes CASSLDGQGVDEQFF.

The chain carries TRBV6-1 and TRBJ1-6; D not certain. Deletions cut 3 bases from V and 12 bases from J, with 24 bases between. The CDR3 runs 17 residues. Looked up from germline, CDR1 is MNHNS and CDR2 is SASEGT. The CDR3 region is CASSDNRGHRSGIPLHF. The CDR3 DNA sequence: TGTGCCAGCAGTGATAACCGAGGGCACCGCTCGGGCATACCCCTCCACTTT.

The chain employs TRBV19 and TRBJ2-1, with 9 positions matching TRBD2. J lost 4 bases, V lost 5 bases, and 9 bases had no gene match. CDR1 is LNHDA and CDR2 is SQIVND in the germline V gene (reference sequence). CDR3 size: 16 residues. The CDR3 reads CASSLTGTSWYNEQFF. The CDR3 DNA sequence: TGTGCCAGTAGTCTTACCGGGACTAGCTGGTACAATGAGCAGTTCTTC.